This T cell receptor (beta chain) was captured in a study of blood T cell repertoires in COVID-19. Study background: Acute and convalescent COVID-19 samples came from the United States, Italy and Spain. PBMCs, B-cell-depleted T cells, or T cells provided the cDNA or gDNA that made up the material.

CDR3 length: 16 residues. CDR1 and CDR2 (germline): SGHRS, YFSETQ. V dropped 0 bases and J dropped 2 bases, with 13 bases sitting between them. In the original analysis: Cell counts per sample came from amplifying reference gene primers. Sequencing was performed with immunoSEQ multiplex PCR; in TCRdb, only in-frame clones are kept and a portion is missing. V, J and clone size are those of that table, while D and trimming were read from the DNA. Among about 190,000 clones, approximately 90% were seen once, and the ten largest hold 2.1%. The sequence derives from a man between 65 and 79 years old with active or convalescent COVID-19. The V gene is TRBV5-1, the J gene TRBJ2-3; tentative D call: TRBD2 (6 bases). Source material: peripheral blood. The chain's CDR3 is CASSLVLAEDTDTQYF. The CDR3 DNA reads as TGCGCCAGCAGCTTGGTACTAGCCGAGGACACAGATACGCAGTATTTT.